This TCR beta chain was profiled in a study of T cell responses to AZD1222 COVID-19 vaccine. The method was immunoSEQ multiplex PCR; TCRdb's version includes in-frame clones alone and lacks a portion of them. Of some 78,000 clones listed, 83% are singletons. Trimming stripped 5 bases from V and 5 bases from J, with 7 bases between. Per the germline V gene, CDR1 is SGHNT and CDR2 is YYREEE (reference sequence). CDR3 length equals 11 residues. The chain links TRBV5-4 to TRBJ1-1; D is uncertain. The clonotype comes from an adult who received the AZD1222 COVID-19 vaccine. Sequencing used peripheral blood, obtained 28 days after the second AZD1222 dose. The CDR3 region has the DNA TGTGCCAGCAGGAGTGGGACTGAAGCTTTCTTT. Protein: CASRSGTEAFF.